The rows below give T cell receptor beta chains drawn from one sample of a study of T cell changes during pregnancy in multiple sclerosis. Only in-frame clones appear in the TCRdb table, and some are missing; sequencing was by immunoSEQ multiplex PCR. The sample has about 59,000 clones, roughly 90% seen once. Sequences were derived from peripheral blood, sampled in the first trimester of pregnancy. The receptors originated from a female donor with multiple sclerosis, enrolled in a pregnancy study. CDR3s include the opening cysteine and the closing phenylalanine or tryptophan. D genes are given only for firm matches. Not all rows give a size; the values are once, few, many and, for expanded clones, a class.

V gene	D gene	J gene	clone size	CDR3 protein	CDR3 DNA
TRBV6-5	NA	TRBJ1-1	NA	CASSRRQAGTEAFF	TGTGCCAGCAGCCGAAGACAGGCGGGCACTGAAGCTTTCTTT
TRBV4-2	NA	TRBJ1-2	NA	CASSHGLTSGGYTF	TGTGCCAGCAGCCACGGACTGACCTCGGGAGGCTACACCTTC
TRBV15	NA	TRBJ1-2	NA	CATSRDLQNYGYTF	TGTGCCACCAGCAGAGATCTGCAGAACTATGGCTACACCTTC
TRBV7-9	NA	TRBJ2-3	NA	CASSGGYRTDTQYF	TGTGCCAGCAGCGGGGGGTACCGCACAGATACGCAGTATTTT
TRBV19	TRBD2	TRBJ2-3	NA	CASSWLAGSSTDTQYF	TGTGCCAGTAGTTGGCTAGCGGGTTCTAGCACAGATACGCAGTATTTT
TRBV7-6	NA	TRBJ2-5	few	CASSLTQGIAETQYF	TGTGCCAGCAGCTTAACCCAGGGGATCGCGGAGACCCAGTACTTC
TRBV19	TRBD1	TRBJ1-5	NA	CASSLTGNTYSNQPQHF	TGTGCCAGTAGTTTGACAGGGAACACATATAGCAATCAGCCCCAGCATTTT
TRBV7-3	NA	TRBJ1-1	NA	CASSLVGGNTEAFF	TGTGCCAGCAGCTTAGTAGGAGGGAACACTGAAGCTTTCTTT
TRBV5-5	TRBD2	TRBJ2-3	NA	CASSLNPGAGGKDTQYF	TGTGCCAGCAGCTTAAATCCAGGGGCGGGAGGCAAAGATACGCAGTATTTT
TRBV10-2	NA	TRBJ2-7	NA	CASSSLAESYEQYF	TGCGCCAGCAGTTCACTAGCAGAATCCTACGAGCAGTACTTC
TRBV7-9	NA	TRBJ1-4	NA	CASSLTGANEKLFF	TGTGCCAGCAGCCTGACAGGAGCTAATGAAAAACTGTTTTTT
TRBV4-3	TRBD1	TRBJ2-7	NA	CASSQDRGDEQYF	TGCGCCAGCAGCCAGGACAGGGGGGACGAGCAGTACTTC
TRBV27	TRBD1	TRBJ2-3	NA	CASSLQAPGQRHTDTQYF	TGTGCCAGCAGCCTCCAGGCCCCGGGACAGCGGCACACAGATACGCAGTATTTT